The rows below give T cell receptor beta chains drawn from one sample of a study of technical replicates of blood from a few donors. Repertoires were generated with immunoSEQ multiplex PCR, while TCRdb's copy carries only in-frame clones and drops some. This sample carries roughly 100,000 clones, around 95% of them seen once, and the ten largest clones take 0.22%. The sample consisted of T cells isolated from PBMCs. Every receptor here comes from a human donor in good health. CDR3s include the opening cysteine and the closing phenylalanine or tryptophan. D genes are given only for firm matches. Rows give clone size only sometimes, using once, few, many, or a class for an expanded clone.

J | D | V | size | DNA | CDR3
TRBJ2-2 | . | TRBV6-6 | . | TGTGCCAGCAATCCGGGGACCGGGGAGCTGTTTTTT | CASNPGTGELFF
TRBJ2-2 | TRBD2 | TRBV27 | . | TGTGCCAGCACGCTAGCGGGAGGGACCGGGGAGCTGTTTTTT | CASTLAGGTGELFF
TRBJ2-1 | . | TRBV18 | . | TGTGCCAGCTCACCGCGGACGGACTCCGACTCGTGGGAGCAGTTCTTC | CASSPRTDSDSWEQFF
TRBJ2-6 | . | TRBV28 | . | TGTGCCAGCAGTTTGACAAAGAGCTCTGGGGCCAACGTCCTGACTTTC | CASSLTKSSGANVLTF
TRBJ1-1 | . | TRBV7-8 | . | TGTGCCAGCAGCCCCGGGAGTGGGGAAAAAATGAACACTGAAGCTTTCTTT | CASSPGSGEKMNTEAFF
TRBJ2-7 | TRBD1 | TRBV28 | once | TGTGCCACGGAAGGGGGCTCTTCTTACGAGCAGTACTTC | CATEGGSSYEQYF
TRBJ2-1 | TRBD2 | TRBV4-1 | . | TGCGCCAGCAGCCTCCTCGGACTAGAGAAGAATGAGCAGTTCTTC | CASSLLGLEKNEQFF
TRBJ1-2 | . | TRBV6-1 | . | TGTGCCAGCAGTGAAGCGGGGCCAGGTTATAACTATGGCTACACCTTC | CASSEAGPGYNYGYTF
TRBJ1-2 | TRBD1 | TRBV7-6 | . | TGTGCCAGCAGCTTACCAGGGGGCGATGGCTACACCTTC | CASSLPGGDGYTF
TRBJ2-1 | TRBD2 | TRBV12-5 | . | TGTGCTAGTGGTTTGGCCCGAGGACTAGCGGGAGATGTTGAGCAGTTCTTC | CASGLARGLAGDVEQFF
TRBJ1-5 | . | TRBV18 | . | TGTGCCAGCTCACCGTCTATAAATCAGCCCCAGCATTTT | CASSPSINQPQHF
TRBJ1-3 | . | TRBV2 | . | TGTGCCAGCAGGGGGGTCGGAGCGGGCGAGATCAACACCATATATTTT | CASRGVGAGEINTIYF
TRBJ1-1 | . | TRBV7-3 | . | TGTGCCAGCAGCCCTCAACGACAGATAGTTGGCACTGAAGCTTTCTTT | CASSPQRQIVGTEAFF
TRBJ2-1 | TRBD1 | TRBV19 | . | TGTGCCAGTACCGCGACAGGGAAAGTCTACAATGAGCAGTTCTTC | CASTATGKVYNEQFF
TRBJ2-2 | . | TRBV4-1 | . | TGCGCCAGCAGCCAATTTGGCGGTAGCGCGAACACCGGGGAGCTGTTTTTT | CASSQFGGSANTGELFF
TRBJ1-2 | . | TRBV6-1 | . | TGTGCCAGCAGTGAGCCGTTGACAGGCGGAGTACATGGCTACACCTTC | CASSEPLTGGVHGYTF
TRBJ1-1 | TRBD1 | TRBV5-1 | . | TGCGCCAGCAGCGGGACAGGGAAGGAAGCTTTCTTT | CASSGTGKEAFF
TRBJ1-1 | . | TRBV29-1 | . | TGCAGCGTGGGGGGGGGAAACACTGAAGCTTTCTTT | CSVGGGNTEAFF
TRBJ2-1 | . | TRBV6-1 | . | TGTGCCAGCAGGGGGCAGGGGACCTACAATGAGCAGTTCTTC | CASRGQGTYNEQFF
TRBJ1-1 | TRBD1 | TRBV29-1 | . | TGCAGCGGACGGACAGGGGAGGATACTGAAGCTTTCTTT | CSGRTGEDTEAFF
TRBJ1-6 | . | TRBV11-2 | . | TGTGCCAGCAGCCCCACCTGGGGGGATTCACCCCTCCACTTT | CASSPTWGDSPLHF
TRBJ2-3 | TRBD1 | TRBV10-2 | . | TGCGCCAGCAGTCCAGGACAGGGACTTCCCACAGATACGCAGTATTTT | CASSPGQGLPTDTQYF
TRBJ1-5 | . | TRBV10-3 | . | TGTGCCATCAGTGCTAGTAATCAGCCCCAGCATTTT | CAISASNQPQHF
TRBJ2-7 | . | TRBV5-1 | . | TGCGCCAGCAGCTTCGGACAGGAGCAGTACTTC | CASSFGQEQYF
TRBJ2-2 | TRBD1 | TRBV27 | . | TGTGCCAGTCACAGAGACAGGGCTGGGACCGGGGAGCTGTTTTTT | CASHRDRAGTGELFF
TRBJ2-5 | TRBD2 | TRBV5-1 | . | TGCGCCAGCAGCTTGTTTGTTAGCGGGGGCCAAGAGACCCAGTACTTC | CASSLFVSGGQETQYF
TRBJ2-1 | TRBD2 | TRBV5-1 | . | TGCGCCAGCACTCCTGTTCCGGGACTAGCGGGCTTAAGCTCCTACAATGAGCAGTTCTTC | CASTPVPGLAGLSSYNEQFF
TRBJ2-7 | . | TRBV6-5 | . | TGTGCCAGCAGTTTAGGCTCAGGGGTCGAGCAGTACTTC | CASSLGSGVEQYF
TRBJ2-7 | TRBD2 | TRBV2 | . | TGTGCCAGCACACAAGGACTAGCGGGGTCCTACGAGCAGTACTTC | CASTQGLAGSYEQYF
TRBJ2-5 | . | TRBV4-1 | . | TGCGCCAGCAGCCAAGATAAGACAGAGTGGGAGACCCAGTACTTC | CASSQDKTEWETQYF
TRBJ2-2 | . | TRBV5-4 | . | TGTGCCAGCAGCTTCGGTTTAGGGGACGGGGAGCTGTTTTTT | CASSFGLGDGELFF
TRBJ1-3 | . | TRBV5-4 | . | TGTGCCAGCAGCTTGGGGCTCCAGGGAAACACCATATATTTT | CASSLGLQGNTIYF
TRBJ2-2 | . | TRBV4-1 | . | TGCGCCAGCAGCCCACACGGGACAGGAGGGGCGGGAGGGGTCACCGGGGAGCTGTTTTTT | CASSPHGTGGAGGVTGELFF
TRBJ2-2 | . | TRBV10-2 | . | TGCGCCAGCAGTGAGTCGAGAGGGTCGGCCGGGGAGCTGTTTTTT | CASSESRGSAGELFF
TRBJ2-3 | . | TRBV7-9 | . | TGTGCCAGCGCCCCTCCCCTCCCGGTCTCCACAGATACGCAGTATTTT | CASAPPLPVSTDTQYF
TRBJ2-2 | TRBD1 | TRBV4-1 | . | TGCGCCAGCAGCCACAGGACAGGGGGCGTAAGCTCGAACACCGGGGAGCTGTTTTTT | CASSHRTGGVSSNTGELFF
TRBJ2-1 | . | TRBV7-9 | . | TGTGCCAGCAGCTCCATGGGGCTGGGGGGCTACAATGAGCAGTTCTTC | CASSSMGLGGYNEQFF
TRBJ1-1 | . | TRBV6-5 | few | TGTGCCAGCAGTTACTCTGACAGGCGGGAAGCTTTCTTT | CASSYSDRREAFF
TRBJ2-6 | . | TRBV27 | . | TGTGCCAGCAGTCCGCCGTTGGGGGCTCGCTCTGGGGCCAACGTCCTGACTTTC | CASSPPLGARSGANVLTF
TRBJ2-3 | TRBD1 | TRBV5-1 | . | TGCGCCAGCAGCTGGACGGGACAGTCCACAGATACGCAGTATTTT | CASSWTGQSTDTQYF
TRBJ1-2 | . | TRBV19 | few | TGTGCCAGTAGTATAGAGGCCAGCTATGGCTACACCTTC | CASSIEASYGYTF
TRBJ1-4 | . | TRBV11-1 | . | TGTGCCAGCAGTACCTCAGGGGATGAAAAACTGTTTTTT | CASSTSGDEKLFF
TRBJ2-3 | TRBD2 | TRBV28 | once | TGTGCCAGCAGTTCGTTAGCGGGACTAATAGATACGCAGTATTTT | CASSSLAGLIDTQYF
TRBJ2-1 | TRBD2 | TRBV18 | . | TGTGCCAGCTCACCGGCGGGAGGTCTAAATGAGCAGTTCTTC | CASSPAGGLNEQFF
TRBJ2-1 | . | TRBV30 | . | TGTGCCTGGAGTGTGGGGGCGAACAATGAGCAGTTCTTC | CAWSVGANNEQFF
TRBJ2-4 | . | TRBV2 | . | TGTGCCAGCAGTATAGATAGCGGAAACATTCAGTACTTC | CASSIDSGNIQYF
TRBJ2-2 | . | TRBV5-1 | . | TGCGCCAGCAGCTTGGGGGACTTAGCGTTATACGGGGAGCTGTTTTTT | CASSLGDLALYGELFF
TRBJ1-5 | . | TRBV6-1 | . | TGTGCCAGCACGGTTGATAGCAATCAGCCCCAGCATTTT | CASTVDSNQPQHF
TRBJ2-1 | TRBD1 | TRBV10-3 | . | TGTGCCATCAGTGAGGGGGACAGGGGCGGTAATGAGCAGTTCTTC | CAISEGDRGGNEQFF
TRBJ1-4 | . | TRBV10-1 | . | TGCGCCAGCAGTTCCGGGACAAAGCTCGCAACTAATGAAAAACTGTTTTTT | CASSSGTKLATNEKLFF
TRBJ2-5 | TRBD2 | TRBV5-1 | . | TGCGCCAGCAGACTGAACATCGGACTAGTTCTGGAGACCCAGTACTTC | CASRLNIGLVLETQYF
TRBJ2-7 | . | TRBV19 | . | TGTGCCAGTAGTATGTATGGGCAGGGGTCGTACGAGCAGTACTTC | CASSMYGQGSYEQYF
TRBJ2-7 | . | TRBV27 | . | TGTGCCAGCAGTTTAAAAGTAGAATCCTACGAGCAGTACTTC | CASSLKVESYEQYF
TRBJ2-5 | TRBD1 | TRBV7-8 | . | TGTGCCAGCAGCTTAGGGGTGGATGACAGGGACCAAGAGACCCAGTACTTC | CASSLGVDDRDQETQYF
TRBJ2-5 | TRBD1 | TRBV15 | once | TGTGCCACCAGCCTTCGGGACAGTAGGACCCAGTACTTC | CATSLRDSRTQYF
TRBJ2-2 | . | TRBV10-2 | . | TGCGCCAGCAGTGACTCTGACACTCCCGGGGAGCTGTTTTTT | CASSDSDTPGELFF
TRBJ1-1 | . | TRBV5-1 | . | TGCGCCAGCAGTTCAACAGGGAGCACTGAAGCTTTCTTT | CASSSTGSTEAFF